This note documents a single T cell receptor beta chain sequence. Per the germline V gene, CDR1 is GTSNPN and CDR2 is SVGIG (reference sequence). The V and J ends lost 0 bases and 3 bases respectively, with 6 bases between them. This CDR3 spans 12 amino acids. This sample is part of a study of shared T cell receptors in the human thymus. Libraries were prepared by immunoSEQ multiplex PCR; TCRdb keeps only in-frame clonotypes and omits some of them. The table records some 700,000 clones, around 87% of them present only once. This sample was also put to use in a study of human thymus T cells. That source reports: Donors were healthy Finnish infants having corrective surgery for congenital heart defects. The thymus tissue came from resections taken during corrective heart surgery. There were highly overlapping thymic repertoires among unrelated individuals, as related research reported.

This clonotype originated in a boy in the first two years of life with a congenital heart defect. This rearrangement joins TRBV30 to TRBJ2-7; D not resolved. What was sequenced was thymocytes. Here the CDR3 DNA reads TGTGCCTGGAGTGTGGAGAGCTACGAGCAGTACTTC. Encoded protein: CAWSVESYEQYF.